This is a list of T cell receptor beta chains from one sample in a study of CD8 T cells in Susac syndrome. TCRdb reprocessed the immunoSEQ multiplex PCR reads with MiXCR, giving one entry per CDR3 protein. The sample has about 150,000 distinct CDR3 sequences, about 91% seen once; the top ten hold approximately 0.073%. Sequencing input: CD4+ T cells from PBMCs. These receptors were taken from a human donor in good health. Each CDR3 is given with its conserved first and last residue. Fields, in order: CDR3 DNA, CDR3 protein, J gene, D gene, V gene, clone size. The D gene is left open where the match is weak. Expanded clones get a size class; other rows say once, few or many, or leave the size out.

DNA: TGTGCCAGCAGCCCCATGGGGACAGGGGGAACCGGGGAGCTGTTTTTT
CDR3: CASSPMGTGGTGELFF
J: TRBJ2-2
D: TRBD1
V: TRBV2
size: once

DNA: TGCAGTGCTCAAGGACAGGGCAATCAGCCCCAGCATTTT
CDR3: CSAQGQGNQPQHF
J: TRBJ1-5
D: TRBD1
V: TRBV20-1
size: NA

DNA: TGCGCCAGCAGCCAGTCTCATAGGGCAGATACGCAGTATTTT
CDR3: CASSQSHRADTQYF
J: TRBJ2-3
D: NA
V: TRBV4-1
size: few

DNA: TGCGCCAGCAGCCCAATCGAGACAGGGAACACCGGGGAGCTGTTTTTT
CDR3: CASSPIETGNTGELFF
J: TRBJ2-2
D: NA
V: TRBV4-3
size: NA

DNA: TGCGCCAGCAGCCCTGAGCGGAAATTTAGCACAGATACGCAGTATTTT
CDR3: CASSPERKFSTDTQYF
J: TRBJ2-3
D: NA
V: TRBV5-1
size: NA

DNA: TGTGCCAGTAGTCGATGGGCCGGAGGCGGGGAGCTGTTTTTT
CDR3: CASSRWAGGGELFF
J: TRBJ2-2
D: NA
V: TRBV19
size: NA

DNA: TGTGCCAGCAGCTTAGCGAGGGAGGCGAAGGGCTACACCTTC
CDR3: CASSLAREAKGYTF
J: TRBJ1-2
D: NA
V: TRBV7-9
size: NA

DNA: TGTGCCAGCAGTATATCAGGGGCATTCCCTTACGAGCAGTACTTC
CDR3: CASSISGAFPYEQYF
J: TRBJ2-7
D: NA
V: TRBV28
size: NA

DNA: TGTGCCAGCAGCCAAGGAGGGACAGGGAAGGTAAAACTGTTTTTT
CDR3: CASSQGGTGKVKLFF
J: TRBJ1-4
D: TRBD1
V: TRBV4-2
size: once

DNA: TGTGCCAGCAGCTTAGTTTTTGGCAGTTCCTACAATGAGCAGTTCTTC
CDR3: CASSLVFGSSYNEQFF
J: TRBJ2-1
D: NA
V: TRBV7-2
size: few

DNA: TGCGCCAGCAGTGAGTCGACTGAAGCTTTCTTT
CDR3: CASSESTEAFF
J: TRBJ1-1
D: NA
V: TRBV10-2
size: NA

DNA: TGTGCCAGCTCACCACCGGGGCTGGAAGAGACCCAGTACTTC
CDR3: CASSPPGLEETQYF
J: TRBJ2-5
D: NA
V: TRBV18
size: NA

DNA: TGTGCCTGGAGTGGGCGACAGGGGGCGGATTTTGGATCTAATGAAAAACTGTTTTTT
CDR3: CAWSGRQGADFGSNEKLFF
J: TRBJ1-4
D: TRBD1
V: TRBV30
size: NA

DNA: TGCAGCGTTGAGCTAGTAGACAGGCCTAGGGCTGAAGCTTTCTTT
CDR3: CSVELVDRPRAEAFF
J: TRBJ1-1
D: NA
V: TRBV29-1
size: NA

DNA: TGTGCCACCAGCAGAGAAGTTATGAACACTGAAGCTTTCTTT
CDR3: CATSREVMNTEAFF
J: TRBJ1-1
D: NA
V: TRBV15
size: NA

DNA: TGCGCCAGCAGCTGGGACACTGGGGCCAACGTCCTGACTTTC
CDR3: CASSWDTGANVLTF
J: TRBJ2-6
D: NA
V: TRBV5-1
size: NA

DNA: TGCGCCAGCAGTCAACCCACAGGGGGCGAGCAGTACTTC
CDR3: CASSQPTGGEQYF
J: TRBJ2-7
D: TRBD1
V: TRBV23-1
size: NA

DNA: TGTGCCAGCAGTTTAGGGGACAGGGGGCTTAGCTATGGCTACACCTTC
CDR3: CASSLGDRGLSYGYTF
J: TRBJ1-2
D: TRBD1
V: TRBV12-3/TRBV12-4
size: NA

DNA: TGTGCCTGGAGTGAAGGGGAACATCAGCCCCAGCATTTT
CDR3: CAWSEGEHQPQHF
J: TRBJ1-5
D: NA
V: TRBV30
size: once

DNA: TGTGCCAGCAGTCCCGGGGATCAGCCCCAGCATTTT
CDR3: CASSPGDQPQHF
J: TRBJ1-5
D: NA
V: TRBV12-3/TRBV12-4
size: NA

DNA: TGTGCCAGCAGGAGATTTTCTAACTATGGCTACACCTTC
CDR3: CASRRFSNYGYTF
J: TRBJ1-2
D: NA
V: TRBV28
size: NA

DNA: TGTGCCAGCAGTGAATTAGGGCCCAATCAGCCCCAGCATTTT
CDR3: CASSELGPNQPQHF
J: TRBJ1-5
D: NA
V: TRBV25-1
size: once

DNA: TGCGCCAGCAGCCAGAAGAGAACAGGGTACACTGAAGCTTTCTTT
CDR3: CASSQKRTGYTEAFF
J: TRBJ1-1
D: NA
V: TRBV4-1
size: NA

DNA: TGCGCCAGCAGCCGTCAGGATACTAGCACAGATACGCAGTATTTT
CDR3: CASSRQDTSTDTQYF
J: TRBJ2-3
D: NA
V: TRBV5-1
size: NA

DNA: TGTGCCAGCAGCCGCGGGTGGAGCTCCTACAATGAGCAGTTCTTC
CDR3: CASSRGWSSYNEQFF
J: TRBJ2-1
D: NA
V: TRBV5-8
size: NA

DNA: TGTGCCAGCAGTAAAGGGGTGAACACTGAAGCTTTCTTT
CDR3: CASSKGVNTEAFF
J: TRBJ1-1
D: NA
V: TRBV2
size: NA

DNA: TGTGCCAGCAGTGACGGCAGGCAGTACTTC
CDR3: CASSDGRQYF
J: TRBJ2-7
D: NA
V: TRBV2
size: NA